This passage covers 31 T cell receptor beta chains from one sample sequenced in a study of type 1 regulatory T cells. No antigen has been identified for these receptors. Each CDR3 protein gets one entry after TCRdb re-called the reads with MiXCR. The sample gives fewer than 70,000 distinct CDR3 sequences, around 57% of which show up once; less than 8.5% is in the top ten. The sample was cultured T cells, either the whole culture or a sorted T cell fraction (not recorded which). Subset given: Tr1-enriched cell product generated in vitro against host alloantigens. Source of these receptors: a human donor in good health.

This clonotype was counted only a few times. This rearrangement joins TRBV11-2 to TRBJ1-1; D call uncertain. This CDR3 is built from 14 residues. Germline assignment: CDR1 SGHAT and CDR2 FQNNGV. The ends were cut back, 3 bases at V and 0 bases at J, with 8 bases in the middle. CDR3 DNA sequence: TGTGCCAGCAGCTTTAATGACATGAACACTGAAGCTTTCTTT. As protein: CASSFNDMNTEAFF.

There are a few counts of this clonotype. The rearrangement joins TRBV7-2 to TRBJ1-2; 10 nucleotides agree with TRBD1. Germline assignment: CDR1 SGHTA and CDR2 FQGNSA. Trimming removed 5 bases from V and 3 bases from J; junction bases left unmatched: 3. The CDR3 length is 14 residues. The CDR3 reads CASSRDRGDYGYTF. The CDR3 DNA is TGTGCCAGCAGCCGGGACAGGGGCGACTATGGCTACACCTTC.

The rearrangement uses TRBV15 and TRBJ2-2, with 9 nucleotides matching TRBD1. In germline, CDR1 is LNHNV, CDR2 YYDKDF (reference sequence). J gave up 7 bases and V 1 base, and 4 bases lay outside the gene matches. The CDR3 sequence is 15 residues long. The CDR3 bases are TGTGCCACCAGCAGAGCACAGGGGGCAAACGGGGAGCTGTTTTTT. Its protein product is CATSRAQGANGELFF. Combining the CDR3 with reference TRBV15 and TRBJ2-2 gives the whole variable domain DAMVIQNPRYQVTQFGKPVTLSCSQTLNHNVMYWYQQKSSQAPKLLFHYYDKDFNNEADTPDNFQSRRPNTSFCFLDIRSPGLGDTAMYLCATSRAQGANGELFFGEGSRLTVL.

By share, this clonotype ranks as medium-sized. This sequence joins TRBV7-2 and TRBJ2-5; tentative D call: TRBD1 (6 bases). This CDR3 contains 12 residues. Trimming shortened V by 6 bases and J by 7 bases, and 12 bases separated the two germline ends. Per the germline V gene, CDR1 is SGHTA and CDR2 is FQGNSA. CDR3 nucleotides: TGTGCCAGCAGACAGGGATTGGGGACCCAGTACTTC. It specifies CASRQGLGTQYF.

The chain couples TRBV6-5 to TRBJ1-2; 7 nucleotides align to TRBD1. This CDR3 is built from 14 residues. Unmatched junction bases numbered 4, after V lost 2 bases and J lost 4 bases. Germline V CDR1 and CDR2: MNHEY, SVGAGI. CDR3 DNA sequence: TGTGCCAGCAGTTACAGGGGGCGTTTCTATGGCTACACCTTC. This sequence encodes CASSYRGRFYGYTF.

This clonotype has a handful of counts. This chain links TRBV11-3 with TRBJ2-2; TRBD1 is a possible D gene (5 bases). There are 14 residues in the CDR3. CDR1 SGHNT and CDR2 YENEEA come from the germline V gene. V lost 4 bases to trimming and J lost 3 bases, with 9 bases between them. CDR3 bases: TGTGCCAGCAGCTCCCGACAGTACACCGGGGAGCTGTTTTTT. Translated: CASSSRQYTGELFF.

The chain has TRBV10-3 and TRBJ2-1; 12 nucleotides agree with TRBD2. From germline, CDR1 is ENHRY and CDR2 SYGVKD. The CDR3 extends over 14 amino acids. Trimming cost V 5 bases and J 5 bases; bases outside gene matches: 1. CDR3 nucleotides: TGTGCCATCAGTTGGACTAGCGGGAACAATGAGCAGTTCTTC. It specifies CAISWTSGNNEQFF.

The chain combines TRBV11-2 with TRBJ2-5, with D possibly matching TRBD1 (6 bases). V lost 2 bases and J lost 3, with 19 bases in between. The V gene's germline CDR1 is SGHAT and CDR2 FQNNGV. The CDR3 extends over 17 amino acids. The DNA of the CDR3 is TGTGCCAGCAGCTTAATCATTCGGACAGTTCGGAAAGAGACCCAGTACTTC. This translates into CASSLIIRTVRKETQYF. Together with reference TRBV11-2 and TRBJ2-5, the CDR3 gives the full variable domain: EAGVAQSPRYKIIEKRQSVAFWCNPISGHATLYWYQQILGQGPKLLIQFQNNGVVDDSQLPKDRFSAERLKGVDSTLKIQPAKLEDSAVYLCASSLIIRTVRKETQYFGPGTRLLVL.

This clonotype was recorded once. This chain joins TRBV27 and TRBJ1-2; tentative D call: TRBD1 (6 bases). The CDR3 runs 12 residues. The germline V gene encodes CDR1 MNHEY and CDR2 SMNVEV (reference sequence). V lost 4 bases, J lost 11 bases, and 14 bases lay in between. The CDR3 DNA sequence: TGTGCCAGCAGTTCGGACAGACTTGGTTACACCTTC. It translates to CASSSDRLGYTF.

CDR3 loop: CASSTRTQGADTQYF. The CDR3, as DNA: TGTGCCAGCAGTACTAGAACACAGGGTGCAGATACGCAGTATTTT. The chain links TRBV7-2 to TRBJ2-3, with D maybe TRBD1 (6 bases). The germline CDR1 and CDR2 sequences are SGHTA and FQGNSA. Trimming took off 6 bases at V and 4 bases at J, with 17 bases between the two ends. The CDR3 is made up of 15 amino acids.

J is TRBJ1-3 and V is TRBV7-9, with a weak D call TRBD1 (6 bases). Germline V lookup: CDR1 SEHNR, CDR2 FQNEAQ (reference sequence). This CDR3 is 13 amino acids long. V was shortened by 5 bases and J by 6 bases, with 11 bases between the two germline ends. The CDR3 spells CASSLGAVNTIYF. The CDR3, as DNA: TGTGCCAGCAGCCTGGGGGCCGTAAACACCATATATTTT.

This clonotype was observed a handful of times. This chain uses TRBV2 with TRBJ1-1; D not certain. The CDR3 extends over 14 amino acids. CDR1 is SNHLY, CDR2 FYNNEI, per germline. With 5 bases removed from V and 1 base from J, the gap between germline ends came to 11 bases. The CDR3 nucleotides read TGTGCCAGCAGTATGAATAATCGGAACACTGAAGCTTTCTTT. Translation: CASSMNNRNTEAFF.

The genes are TRBV7-9 and TRBJ2-1; 10 bases agree with TRBD2. With 2 bases clipped from V and 8 bases from J, the junction kept 6 bases outside the gene matches. This CDR3 is 15 amino acids long. Germline loops: CDR1 SEHNR, CDR2 FQNEAQ (reference sequence). The CDR3 here is CASSLLAGVNDEQFF. In DNA, the CDR3 is TGTGCCAGCAGCTTACTAGCGGGAGTGAACGATGAGCAGTTCTTC.

V usage is TRBV4-1 and J usage is TRBJ1-5; D not certain. Germline V lookup: CDR1 MGHRA, CDR2 YSYEKL. V was clipped by 0 bases and J by 1 base, with 16 bases between them. The CDR3 spans 18 residues. CDR3 amino acids: CASSQDLRGRRSNQPQHF. The CDR3 nucleotides read TGCGCCAGCAGCCAAGATCTTCGGGGTCGGCGGAGCAATCAGCCCCAGCATTTT.

The chain is built from TRBV6-2 or TRBV6-3 and TRBJ2-7, with a tentative D call TRBD1 (6 bases). Germline-derived CDR1 and CDR2 are MNHEY and SVGEGT. Between the trimmed V and J ends, which lost 2 bases and 1 base, there was a span of 15 bases. The CDR3 has 16 residues. CDR3 protein: CASSYHRDTRSYEQYF. Written as DNA, the CDR3 is TGTGCCAGCAGTTACCACAGGGACACCCGGTCCTACGAGCAGTACTTC.

The chain employs TRBV6-2 or TRBV6-3 and TRBJ2-1, with 16 nucleotides matching TRBD2. J lost 9 bases, V lost 7 bases, and 9 bases had no gene match. Germline assignment: CDR1 MNHEY and CDR2 SVGEGT. The CDR3 has 16 residues. CDR3 region: CASTGTSGRALGEQFF. The CDR3 DNA is TGTGCCAGCACGGGGACTAGCGGGAGGGCCTTGGGTGAGCAGTTCTTC.

This clonotype appeared many times. V and J are TRBV6-1 and TRBJ2-4; no reliable D call. The germline V and J ends were trimmed by 2 bases and 7 bases, with 0 bases remaining between them. Germline CDR1 MNHNS, CDR2 SASEGT. There are 10 residues in the CDR3. The CDR3 loop reads CASSENIQYF. For the CDR3, the DNA is TGTGCCAGCAGTGAAAACATTCAGTACTTC.

The chain employs TRBV3-1 and TRBJ2-3; D call uncertain. The germline V gene encodes CDR1 LGHDT and CDR2 YNNKEL (reference sequence). Trimming removed 3 bases at V and 6 bases at J, with 10 bases between. This CDR3 is 13 amino acids long. CDR3 region: CASSQPPSDTQYF. CDR3 sequence (DNA): TGTGCCAGCAGCCAGCCCCCTTCGGATACGCAGTATTTT.

This clonotype was recorded once. J is TRBJ2-2 and V is TRBV7-9, with 14 bases matching TRBD2. Germline assignment: CDR1 SEHNR and CDR2 FQNEAQ (reference sequence). The CDR3 totals 19 residues. The V segment lost 5 bases and the J segment 5 bases; nucleotides outside the gene matches: 13. The CDR3 DNA follows: TGTGCCAGCAGCACCGGGACTAGCGGGAGAGGATTCGAGACCGGGGAGCTGTTTTTT. This gives the protein CASSTGTSGRGFETGELFF.

This clonotype was counted a few times. This chain joins TRBV24-1 and TRBJ2-1; 12 nucleotides line up with TRBD2. The junction had 2 bases not matched to a gene; V was cut back by 3 bases and J by 0 bases. Germline V lookup: CDR1 KGHDR, CDR2 SFDVKD. The CDR3 has 17 residues. CDR3 sequence (DNA): TGTGCCACCAGTGATATGACTAGCGGGAGCTCCTACAATGAGCAGTTCTTC. It specifies CATSDMTSGSSYNEQFF.

V gene TRBV4-1 combines with J gene TRBJ2-3, with 14 bases fitting TRBD2. Trimming at V came to 3 bases and at J to 3 bases, leaving 5 bases not matched to a gene. Germline lookup yields CDR1 MGHRA and CDR2 YSYEKL. The CDR3 length is 17 residues. The CDR3 is CASSQTGTSGSTDTQYF. CDR3 nucleotides: TGCGCCAGCAGCCAGACCGGGACTAGCGGGAGTACAGATACGCAGTATTTT.

As regards this clonotype: One end of the junction varies from germline; a read error may be responsible. This sequence joins TRBV7-2 and TRBJ2-3, with D unclear. This CDR3 has 15 amino acids. CDR1 is SGHTA, CDR2 FQGNSA, per germline. CDR3 in amino acids: CVSSLSRESTDTQYF. The CDR3 bases are TGTGTCAGCAGCTTATCCCGAGAGAGCACAGATACGCAGTATTTT.

This chain joins TRBV6-6 and TRBJ2-1; TRBD2 aligns across 8 bases. The CDR3 spans 15 residues. The V and J ends lost 5 bases and 9 bases, in that order; junction bases with no gene match: 12. The germline V gene encodes CDR1 MNHNY and CDR2 SVGAGI (reference sequence). CDR3 DNA: TGTGCCAGCAGTGTTCCGGGACTAGGCGTTATTGAGCAGTTCTTC. It encodes CASSVPGLGVIEQFF.

V and J are TRBV20-1 and TRBJ2-7; TRBD1 matches 8 bases. CDR1 DFQATT and CDR2 SNEGSKA come from the germline V gene (reference sequence). The CDR3 totals 14 residues. Trimming cost V 1 base and J 6 bases; bases outside gene matches: 8. The CDR3 DNA reads as TGCAGTGCTAGAGGGACAGGGAGGCATGGCGAGCAGTACTTC. Its translation is CSARGTGRHGEQYF.

The V gene is TRBV12-3 or TRBV12-4, the J gene TRBJ2-1; 9 nucleotides line up with TRBD2. V was pared by 7 bases and J by 0 bases, with 10 bases of the junction left unmatched. CDR3 length equals 17 residues. CDR3 protein: CASTPGGLALSYNEQFF. The CDR3 nucleotides read TGTGCCAGCACTCCCGGGGGACTAGCTCTCTCCTACAATGAGCAGTTCTTC.

The sample holds one count of this clonotype. The rearrangement joins TRBV5-1 to TRBJ2-6; D unclear. V shed 7 bases and J shed 4 bases, with 12 bases lying between them. CDR1 is SGHRS and CDR2 is YFSETQ in the germline V gene. The CDR3 consists of 14 residues. Here the CDR3 reads CASLPNSGANVLTF. In DNA, the CDR3 is TGCGCCAGCTTGCCGAACTCCGGGGCCAACGTCCTGACTTTC. The variable domain in full, with the rest retrieved from reference TRBV5-1 and TRBJ2-6, is KAGVTQTPRYLIKTRGQQVTLSCSPISGHRSVSWYQQTPGQGLQFLFEYFSETQRNKGNFPGRFSGRQFSNSRSEMNVSTLELGDSALYLCASLPNSGANVLTFGAGSRLTVL.

This rearrangement joins TRBV5-1 to TRBJ2-5; D remains ambiguous. Germline V lookup: CDR1 SGHRS, CDR2 YFSETQ. The CDR3 contains 13 residues. Trimming left V 0 bases short and J 5 bases short, with 8 bases between. The CDR3 here is CASSLVFGETQYF. DNA for the CDR3: TGCGCCAGCAGCTTGGTATTTGGGGAGACCCAGTACTTC.

The V gene is TRBV5-1, the J gene TRBJ2-7; maybe TRBD2 (6 bases). The CDR3 runs to 15 residues. Looked up from germline, CDR1 is SGHRS and CDR2 is YFSETQ. V was shortened by 3 bases and J by 0 bases, with 13 bases between the two germline ends. CDR3 residues: CASSSRRDFSYEQYF. CDR3 in DNA: TGCGCCAGCAGCTCTCGACGGGACTTCTCCTACGAGCAGTACTTC.

With respect to this clonotype: One junction end disagrees with the germline gene, perhaps due to a read error. The rearrangement joins TRBV11-2 to TRBJ2-7; D might be TRBD1 (6 bases). The germline CDR1 and CDR2 sequences are SGHAT and FQNNGV. The CDR3 extends over 14 amino acids. The CDR3 DNA follows: TGTGCCGGCAGCTTCGGGACAACCTCCTACGAGCAGTACTTC. This encodes CAGSFGTTSYEQYF.

The chain is built from TRBV10-3 and TRBJ2-1, with 13 bases aligning to TRBD2. The CDR3 is 17 residues long. Germline V lookup: CDR1 ENHRY, CDR2 SYGVKD. V shed 7 bases, J shed 1 base, and the junction held 7 bases outside the gene matches. CDR3 sequence: CAITGTSGTRSYNEQFF. CDR3 bases: TGTGCCATCACCGGGACTAGCGGGACTAGGTCCTACAATGAGCAGTTCTTC.

The chain uses TRBV7-9 and TRBJ2-7; the match to TRBD1 covers 8 bases. V was pared by 5 bases and J by 0 bases, with 3 bases of the junction left unmatched. CDR3 length equals 14 residues. Germline loops: CDR1 SEHNR, CDR2 FQNEAQ (reference sequence). CDR3 amino acids: CASSRDRNSYEQYF. DNA of the CDR3: TGTGCCAGCAGCAGGGACAGGAACTCCTACGAGCAGTACTTC.